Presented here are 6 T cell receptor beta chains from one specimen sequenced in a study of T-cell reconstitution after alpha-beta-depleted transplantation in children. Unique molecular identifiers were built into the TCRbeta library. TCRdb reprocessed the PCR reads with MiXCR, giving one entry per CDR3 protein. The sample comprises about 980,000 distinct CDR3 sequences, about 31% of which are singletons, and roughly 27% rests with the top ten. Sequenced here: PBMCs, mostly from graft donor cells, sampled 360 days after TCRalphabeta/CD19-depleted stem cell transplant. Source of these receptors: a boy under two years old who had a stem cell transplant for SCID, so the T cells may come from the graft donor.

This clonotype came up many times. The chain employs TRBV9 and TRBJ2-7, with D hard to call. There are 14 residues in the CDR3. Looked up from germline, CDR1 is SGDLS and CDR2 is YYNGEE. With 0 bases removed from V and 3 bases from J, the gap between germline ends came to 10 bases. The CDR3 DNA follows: TGTGCCAGCAGCGTAGATTGGGCAGACTACGAGCAGTACTTC. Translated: CASSVDWADYEQYF.

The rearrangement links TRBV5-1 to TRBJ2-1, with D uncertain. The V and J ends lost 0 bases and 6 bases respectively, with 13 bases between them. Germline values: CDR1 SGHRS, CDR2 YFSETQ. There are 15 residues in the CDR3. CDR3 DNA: TGCGCCAGCAGCTTGGATCGGGCAGCAGTCAATGAGCAGTTCTTC. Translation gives CASSLDRAAVNEQFF.

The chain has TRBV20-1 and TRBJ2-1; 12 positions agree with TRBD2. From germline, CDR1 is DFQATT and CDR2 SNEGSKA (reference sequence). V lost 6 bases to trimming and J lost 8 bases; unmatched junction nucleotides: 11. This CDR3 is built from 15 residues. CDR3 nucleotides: TGCAGTGCCAGGCCTCTAGCGGGGGGGCCTTATGAGCAGTTCTTC. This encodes CSARPLAGGPYEQFF.

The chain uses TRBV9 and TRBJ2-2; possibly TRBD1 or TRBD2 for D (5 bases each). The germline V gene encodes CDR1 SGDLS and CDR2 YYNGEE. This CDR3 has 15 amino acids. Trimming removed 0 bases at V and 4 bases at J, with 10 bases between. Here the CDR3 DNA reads TGTGCCAGCAGCGTAGCGGGGCAGAGCACCGGGGAGCTGTTTTTT. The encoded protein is CASSVAGQSTGELFF.

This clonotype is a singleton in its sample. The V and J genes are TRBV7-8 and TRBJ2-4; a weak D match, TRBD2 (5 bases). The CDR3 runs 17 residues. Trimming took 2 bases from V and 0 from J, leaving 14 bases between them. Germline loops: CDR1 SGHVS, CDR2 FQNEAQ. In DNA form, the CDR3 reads TGTGCCAGCAGCTTACGGGGTGGCCCATCAGCCAAAAACATTCAGTACTTC. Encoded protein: CASSLRGGPSAKNIQYF.

For the CDR3, the DNA is TGTGCCAGCAGCTCGACAGCGCTCTCCTACGAGCAGTACTTC. The encoded protein is CASSSTALSYEQYF. The V and J genes are TRBV28 and TRBJ2-7; weak D call: TRBD1 (5 bases). The germline V gene encodes CDR1 MDHEN and CDR2 SYDVKM. The ends were cut back, 6 bases at V and 0 bases at J, with 12 bases in the middle. This CDR3 has 14 amino acids.